One sample yielded the 14 T cell receptor beta chains listed below, sequenced in a study of blood T cells in healthy people across ages. Primed by a sample-barcoded 5' primer and a J-beta primer mix, a second PCR proceeded for about 6 to 12 cycles. TCRdb recomputed calls from the 5' RACE reads with MiXCR, one row per CDR3 protein. The table shows over 1.5 million distinct CDR3 sequences, with about 50% occurring only once. The sample comprised blood. The origin of the receptors is a woman aged 40-49 years in good health.

This clonotype has ten or more counts. The rearrangement uses TRBV7-2 and TRBJ2-5, with D perhaps assigned TRBD1 or TRBD2 (5 bases each). This CDR3 region has 15 residues. Trimming removed 8 bases at V and 5 bases at J, with 21 bases between. Germline loops: CDR1 SGHTA, CDR2 FQGNSA. DNA of the CDR3: TGTGCCAGCGGGACCTATGTGAACTCTAGGGAGACCCAGTACTTC. It specifies CASGTYVNSRETQYF.

This clonotype came up a few times. This chain connects TRBV4-3 to TRBJ2-3, with TRBD2 matching 8 bases. J gave up 4 bases and V 1 base, and 10 bases lay outside the gene matches. CDR3 length: 17 amino acids. Germline V CDR1 and CDR2: LGHNA, YSLEER. The CDR3 region is CASSQAVIAGTPDTQYF. CDR3 bases: TGCGCCAGCAGCCAAGCGGTGATAGCGGGGACACCAGATACGCAGTATTTT.

This clonotype was seen more than once but under ten times. The chain combines TRBV21-1 with TRBJ2-7; the table's D call, TRBD1, was not checked against the DNA. TRBV21-1 is marked as a pseudogene. The CDR3 contains 14 residues. DNA for the CDR3: TGTGCCAGCCCTCTTCTCCGCTGGGGGGGCGAGCAGTACTTC. Translated, it gives CASPLLRWGGEQYF.

This chain joins TRBV6-7 and TRBJ2-1, with 8 bases fitting TRBD2. TRBV6-7 is an open reading frame, and its role is uncertain. Germline trimming cut 0 bases from V and 8 bases from J; bases unmatched to any gene: 3. The CDR3 contains 14 residues. CDR3 loop: CASSYSGGADEQFF. In nucleotides, the CDR3 is TGTGCCAGCAGTTACTCCGGGGGGGCAGATGAGCAGTTCTTC.

This clonotype was seen a few times. V and J are TRBV20-1 and TRBJ2-7; 12 nucleotides line up with TRBD2. The germline V gene has CDR1 DFQATT and CDR2 SNEGSKA (reference sequence). V was pared by 5 bases and J by 6 bases, with 5 bases of the junction left unmatched. CDR3 length: 13 amino acids. In nucleotides, the CDR3 is TGCAGTGCTCCGCGGACTAGCGGGGCCGAGCAGTACTTC. Translating it yields CSAPRTSGAEQYF.

V usage is TRBV7-2 and J usage is TRBJ2-4; D gene ambiguous. Germline loops: CDR1 SGHTA, CDR2 FQGNSA. The CDR3 covers 15 residues. V lost 6 bases and J 0 bases, leaving 12 bases between the germline ends. Here the CDR3 DNA reads TGTGCCAGCAGTCTAGGGTCCAGAGCCAAAAACATTCAGTACTTC. Translation: CASSLGSRAKNIQYF.

The rearrangement joins TRBV5-1 to TRBJ2-5, with 7 bases identical to TRBD1. CDR1 SGHRS and CDR2 YFSETQ come from the germline V gene. The CDR3 totals 17 residues. Unmatched junction bases numbered 21, after V lost 2 bases and J lost 11 bases. The CDR3 reads CASSLNIDRDLNNEQYF. CDR3 in DNA: TGCGCCAGCAGCTTAAATATAGACAGGGACCTAAACAATGAGCAGTACTTC.

V and J are TRBV29-1 and TRBJ2-3; 7 positions match TRBD1. Per germline, CDR1 SQVTM and CDR2 ANQGSEA. The CDR3 has 14 amino acids. Trimming removed 4 bases from V and 0 bases from J; junction bases left unmatched: 4. CDR3 region: CSVGGQTSTDTQYF. For the CDR3, the DNA is TGCAGCGTTGGGGGACAGACTAGCACAGATACGCAGTATTTT.

The chain carries TRBV20-1 and TRBJ2-7; no definite D call. The V gene's germline CDR1 is DFQATT and CDR2 SNEGSKA (reference sequence). V lost 2 bases to trimming and J lost 0 bases, with 11 bases between them. The CDR3 spans 14 residues. In nucleotides, the CDR3 is TGCAGTGCTAGAATAATTACAAGCTCCTACGAGCAGTACTTC. Amino acids: CSARIITSSYEQYF.

Points on this clonotype: This could be a read error, since a much larger clone is one nucleotide away. This chain joins TRBV29-1 and TRBJ2-5, with D possibly being TRBD1 or TRBD2 (5 bases each). CDR1 and CDR2 from the germline V gene are SQVTM and ANQGSEA. This CDR3 has 13 amino acids. As DNA, the CDR3 is TGCAGCGTCCTTCGAGGGGCTAGAGAGGCCCAGTACTTC. It specifies CSVLRGAREAQYF.

The chain recombines TRBV4-1 with TRBJ2-3; tentatively, D is TRBD1 or TRBD2 (5 bases each). Trimming took off 0 bases at V and 0 bases at J, with 13 bases between the two ends. Germline-derived CDR1 and CDR2 are MGHRA and YSYEKL. The CDR3 has 17 amino acids. The CDR3: CASSQDPPGRSTDTQYF. CDR3 in DNA: TGCGCCAGCAGCCAAGACCCGCCGGGGCGTAGCACAGATACGCAGTATTTT.

This clonotype is a singleton in its sample. The V call is TRBV7-2, the J call TRBJ1-5, with 10 positions matching TRBD1. The V gene's germline CDR1 is SGHTA and CDR2 FQGNSA. This CDR3 spans 16 amino acids. V shed 5 bases and J 5 bases; nucleotides not matched to a gene: 9. Here the CDR3 reads CASSRQGALGYQPQHF. For the CDR3, the DNA is TGTGCCAGCAGCCGACAGGGGGCGTTGGGCTATCAGCCCCAGCATTTT.

This chain links TRBV9 with TRBJ2-7; D unresolved. CDR3 length: 14 residues. Trimming took 0 bases from V and 3 from J, leaving 10 bases between them. CDR1 SGDLS and CDR2 YYNGEE come from the germline V gene. This chain's CDR3 is CASSVALQNYEQYF. In nucleotides, the CDR3 is TGTGCCAGCAGCGTAGCACTACAAAACTACGAGCAGTACTTC. The variable domain in full, completed from reference TRBV9 and TRBJ2-7, reads DSGVTQTPKHLITATGQRVTLRCSPRSGDLSVYWYQQSLDQGLQFLIQYYNGEERAKGNILERFSAQQFPDLHSELNLSSLELGDSALYFCASSVALQNYEQYFGPGTRLTVT.

The chain employs TRBV11-2 and TRBJ2-7; no definite D call. V was shortened by 2 bases and J by 7 bases, with 12 bases between the two germline ends. The CDR3 has 13 residues. CDR1 and CDR2 (germline): SGHAT, FQNNGV. The CDR3 DNA follows: TGTGCCAGCAGCTTACTGGCCCCCGGGGAGCAGTACTTC. This translates into CASSLLAPGEQYF.